The 30 T cell receptor beta chains below come from one sample, sequenced in a study of tumor-infiltrating lymphocytes in primary liver carcinoma. Joint extraction of RNA and DNA used about 17-32 mg of bulk tissue that was unsorted. From roughly 0.45 ug total RNA, TCR beta cDNA was generated with a primer in the constant region. Libraries for TCR beta were built through three nested multiplex PCR rounds, which together made up a slightly modified ARM-PCR procedure. The opening two PCR rounds, around 11 cycles each, paired TRBV1-TRBV30 forward primers with a C-beta reverse primer. TCRdb reprocessed the multiplex PCR reads with MiXCR, giving one entry per CDR3 protein. The table includes 84,000 or so distinct CDR3 sequences, 72% detected once. Sample: liver tumor tissue from sampling region 1. Subset in this sample: tumor region T1, superior pole. Receptors were obtained from a man aged 35 to 55 with primary liver carcinoma and hepatitis B virus infection.

The V call is TRBV11-3, the J call TRBJ2-3; 7 nucleotides match TRBD2. The CDR3 consists of 15 residues. V shed 1 base and J 11 bases; nucleotides not matched to a gene: 12. Germline loops: CDR1 SGHNT, CDR2 YENEEA. The CDR3 sequence is CASSLGASGKDVQYF. For the CDR3, the DNA is TGTGCCAGCAGCTTAGGGGCTAGCGGAAAGGATGTGCAGTATTTT.

Details on this clonotype: The conserved phenylalanine or tryptophan normally closing the CDR3 is absent here, so this likely arose from a read error. The rearrangement joins TRBV24-1 to TRBJ2-2; maybe TRBD2 (5 bases). There are 12 residues in the CDR3. Germline V gene data show CDR1 as KGHDR and CDR2 as SFDVKD. The CDR3 is CATGENTGELFS. CDR3 in DNA: TGTGCCACCGGGGAGAACACAGGGGAGCTGTTTTCT.

Details on this clonotype: As the CDR3 is not closed by the conserved phenylalanine or tryptophan, this likely results from a read error. It is unclear where the CDR3 begins or ends on the DNA, so no DNA is shown, and the CDR3 is as TCRdb lists it. The genes are TRBV11-2 and TRBJ2-6; TRBD2 reflects the table's D call only, with no check against the DNA. The CDR3 region is 18 residues in length, termini included. CDR1 is SGHAT and CDR2 is FQNNGV in the germline V gene. The chain's CDR3 is CASSLRRGGPSGANVLTL.

On this clonotype itself: A read error may explain this, as a much larger clone is one base away. The chain employs TRBV5-1 and TRBJ2-5; D is undetermined. This CDR3 contains 11 residues. Germline CDR1 reads SGHRS; CDR2 reads YFSETQ. The CDR3 loop reads CTSSLEETQYF. For the CDR3, the DNA is TGCACCAGCAGCTTGGAAGAGACCCAGTACTTC.

Note on this clonotype: This may come from a read error, since a much larger clone is one base off. This sequence joins TRBV5-1 and TRBJ2-5; D may be TRBD1 or TRBD2 (5 bases each). CDR3 length: 12 amino acids. From germline, CDR1 is SGHRS and CDR2 YFSETQ. CDR3 amino acids: CANSLGPRDQYF. DNA for the CDR3: TGCGCCAACAGCTTGGGACCCCGAGACCAGTACTTC.

About this clonotype itself: Possible read error: a much larger clone is one base away. This sequence joins TRBV14 and TRBJ2-3; D may be TRBD1 (5 bases). The CDR3 has 15 amino acids. With 4 bases removed from V and 5 bases from J, the gap between germline ends came to 16 bases. The V gene's germline CDR1 is SGHDN and CDR2 FVKESK. The CDR3 sequence: CASSLQRGQIDTQYF. The DNA of the CDR3 is TGTGCCAGCAGCCTTCAAAGGGGCCAAATAGATACGCAGTATTTT. Full variable domain (missing parts from reference TRBV14 and TRBJ2-3): EAGVTQFPSHSVIEKGQTVTLRCDPISGHDNLYWYRRVMGKEIKFLLHFVKESKQDESGMPNNRFLAERTGGTYSTLKVQPAELEDSGVYFCASSLQRGQIDTQYFGPGTRLTVL.

This clonotype was seen at least ten times. The chain recombines TRBV12-3 or TRBV12-4 with TRBJ2-1; no definite D call. This CDR3 is built from 13 residues. With 5 bases removed from V and 4 bases from J, the gap between germline ends came to 9 bases. The DNA of the CDR3 is TGTGCCAGCAGTCCGCATGGGTACAATGAGCAGTTCTTC. It translates to CASSPHGYNEQFF.

With respect to this clonotype: At one boundary the junction diverges from the germline segment, which might be a read error. The chain employs TRBV11-2 and TRBJ2-1; no firm D call. The CDR3 runs to 14 residues. CDR1 and CDR2 (germline): SGHAT, FQNNGV. In DNA, the CDR3 is TGTACCAGCAGCTTGGAGCGAGACTACAATGAGCAGTTCTTC. This translates into CTSSLERDYNEQFF.

On this clonotype itself: A read error may explain this, as a much larger clone is one base away. This rearrangement joins TRBV10-3 to TRBJ2-1, with a weak D call TRBD2 (6 bases). The CDR3 is 13 amino acids. Germline V gene data show CDR1 as ENHRY and CDR2 as SYGVKD. CDR3 residues: CTIRLEVRNEQFF. The CDR3, as DNA: TGTACCATAAGACTAGAAGTGAGAAATGAGCAGTTCTTC.

This sequence joins TRBV12-3 or TRBV12-4 and TRBJ2-1; D perhaps matches TRBD2 (6 bases). The CDR3 length is 14 residues. V shed 7 bases and J shed 9 bases, with 19 bases lying between them. DNA of the CDR3: TGTGCCAGCATTGGACTAACGGGACTTGGTGAGCAGTTCTTC. It encodes CASIGLTGLGEQFF.

The chain combines TRBV20-1 with TRBJ1-1; D possibly corresponds to TRBD1 (5 bases). Trimming stripped 0 bases from V and 4 bases from J, with 15 bases between. The CDR3 has 15 residues. Germline V gene sequence: CDR1 DFQATT, CDR2 SNEGSKA (reference sequence). The CDR3 protein is CSARDGGWIGTEAFF. Here the CDR3 DNA reads TGCAGTGCTAGAGACGGGGGGTGGATTGGCACTGAAGCTTTCTTT.

This clonotype was seen once. Germline is not matched at one junction end, which may reflect a read error. J is TRBJ2-1 and V is TRBV6-1, with a weak D call TRBD2 (7 bases). Per germline, CDR1 MNHNS and CDR2 SASEGT. There are 16 residues in the CDR3. The DNA of the CDR3 is TGTGCCAGCGGTGAAACTGAGGGGGGGACGAGGTATGAGCAGTTCTTC. Translated: CASGETEGGTRYEQFF.

In the case of this clonotype: Because the CDR3 is missing its conserved closing phenylalanine or tryptophan, this is likely a read error. The CDR3 bases are TGTGCCAGCAGTCCCTGGGACAGTGAAGAGACCCAGTACCTC. Protein product: CASSPWDSEETQYL. V is TRBV12-3 or TRBV12-4 and J is TRBJ2-5; 7 bases are a match to TRBD1. CDR3 length equals 14 residues. Trimming cost V 5 bases and J 3 bases; bases outside gene matches: 6.

About this clonotype itself: The conserved closing phenylalanine or tryptophan is absent in this CDR3, likely reflecting a read error. No DNA is shown, since the ends of the CDR3 on it are uncertain; the CDR3 is the one TCRdb lists. This chain links TRBV6-5 with TRBJ2-7; whether TRBD1, the table's D call, matches the DNA was not checked. In germline, CDR1 is MNHEY, CDR2 SVGAGI. Ends included, the CDR3 has 14 residues. CDR3 in amino acids: CASSPSRDRVEQYL.

The sample holds one count of this clonotype. At one end the junction does not follow the germline gene, possibly because of a read error. This chain connects TRBV5-1 to TRBJ2-7; 7 bases fit TRBD2. This CDR3 has 14 residues. Germline values: CDR1 SGHRS, CDR2 YFSETQ. The CDR3 sequence: CTSSLDPGGPEQYF. In DNA, the CDR3 is TGCACCAGTAGCTTGGATCCGGGAGGTCCCGAGCAGTACTTC. The complete variable domain, with remaining parts taken from reference TRBV5-1 and TRBJ2-7, reads KAGVTQTPRYLIKTRGQQVTLSCSPISGHRSVSWYQQTPGQGLQFLFEYFSETQRNKGNFPGRFSGRQFSNSRSEMNVSTLELGDSALYLCTSSLDPGGPEQYFGPGTRLTVT.

Comment on this clonotype: The conserved final phenylalanine or tryptophan is absent from the CDR3, which likely points to a read error. The chain recombines TRBV11-2 with TRBJ2-7; D perhaps matches TRBD1 (6 bases). The CDR3 covers 13 residues. Germline loops: CDR1 SGHAT, CDR2 FQNNGV. V lost 4 bases and J 4 bases, leaving 11 bases between the germline ends. CDR3 amino acids: CASSSGQWYEQYY. Written as DNA, the CDR3 is TGTGCCAGCAGCTCAGGACAGTGGTACGAGCAGTACTAC.

The sample holds many counts of this clonotype. The chain has TRBV29-1 and TRBJ1-2, with D unresolved. Germline-derived CDR1 and CDR2 are SQVTM and ANQGSEA. The germline V and J ends were trimmed by 2 bases and 4 bases, with 8 bases remaining between them. The CDR3 runs to 12 residues. The CDR3 sequence is CSVEHEGYGYTF. The CDR3 DNA follows: TGCAGCGTTGAACACGAGGGCTATGGCTACACCTTC.

The chain is built from TRBV28 and TRBJ1-1; D call uncertain. CDR3 length: 14 residues. The V and J ends lost 9 bases and 0 bases respectively, with 14 bases between them. Per the germline V gene, CDR1 is MDHEN and CDR2 is SYDVKM. The CDR3 sequence is CASHSRELNTEAFF. The CDR3 bases are TGTGCCAGTCACAGTCGGGAGTTGAACACTGAAGCTTTCTTT.

This chain connects TRBV29-1 to TRBJ2-1; D unclear. The CDR3 is 13 amino acids. CDR1 and CDR2 from the germline V gene are SQVTM and ANQGSEA. Trimming stripped 1 base from V and 7 bases from J, with 11 bases between. The CDR3 coding sequence is TGCAGCGTTGAAGGGAGAGTGGGGAATGAGCAGTTCTTC. Protein sequence: CSVEGRVGNEQFF.

Concerning this clonotype itself: Germline is not matched at one junction end, which may reflect a read error. J is TRBJ1-2 and V is TRBV11-2, with D tentatively TRBD1 (5 bases). The CDR3 loop spans 13 amino acids. Germline assignment: CDR1 SGHAT and CDR2 FQNNGV. CDR3 nucleotide sequence: TGTGTCTGCAGCTTAGAGGGGAACTATGGCTACGCCTTC. This sequence encodes CVCSLEGNYGYAF.

As concerns this clonotype: The junction shows a germline mismatch at one end, possibly a read error. The rearrangement links TRBV6-5 to TRBJ2-1, with 8 bases matching TRBD2. The CDR3 totals 14 residues. Germline-derived CDR1 and CDR2 are MNHEY and SVGAGI. CDR3 loop: CTSNREGRSNEQFF. The CDR3, as DNA: TGTACCAGCAACCGGGAGGGCAGGAGCAATGAGCAGTTCTTC.

This clonotype was seen at least ten times. The chain couples TRBV5-1 to TRBJ2-5; 13 positions agree with TRBD2. The V gene's germline CDR1 is SGHRS and CDR2 YFSETQ. The trim removed 4 bases at V and 5 bases at J, leaving 5 bases unmatched. There are 15 residues in the CDR3. Here the CDR3 reads CASSAGTSGTETQYF. DNA for the CDR3: TGCGCCAGCAGCGCAGGGACTAGCGGGACGGAGACCCAGTACTTC.

As to this clonotype: A read error may explain this, as a much larger clone is one base away. The gene calls are TRBV7-9 and TRBJ2-5; 7 nucleotides line up with TRBD2. Germline CDR1 reads SEHNR; CDR2 reads FQNEAQ (reference sequence). The V gene end was trimmed by 1 base and the J gene end by 5 bases; junction bases not matched to a gene: 7. This CDR3 spans 15 amino acids. As DNA, the CDR3 is TGTGCCAGCAGCTTAGGAGGCGGGGGAAAGGAGACCCAGTACTTC. Protein: CASSLGGGGKETQYF.

This chain uses TRBV12-3 or TRBV12-4 with TRBJ2-6, with D perhaps TRBD2 (5 bases). Trimming stripped 7 bases from V and 5 bases from J, with 15 bases between. This CDR3 region has 15 residues. CDR3 sequence: CASTFERARANVLTF. CDR3 nucleotides: TGTGCCAGCACTTTTGAGAGGGCTAGGGCCAACGTCCTGACTTTC.

This clonotype has at least ten counts. V gene TRBV6-6 combines with J gene TRBJ2-5; D may be TRBD2 (6 bases). V lost 7 bases, J lost 3 bases, and 21 bases lay in between. CDR1 is MNHNY and CDR2 is SVGAGI in the germline V gene (reference sequence). This CDR3 spans 16 amino acids. The CDR3 loop is CASNTFGDLTEETQYF. CDR3 nucleotides: TGTGCCAGCAATACGTTTGGGGACTTGACGGAAGAGACCCAGTACTTC.

Remarks on this clonotype: This may be a read error: a much more frequent sequence differs by one nucleotide. The chain recombines TRBV28 with TRBJ1-1; unclear D gene. Trimming removed 3 bases from V and 5 bases from J, with 7 bases in between. CDR3 length: 12 amino acids. Per germline, CDR1 MDHEN and CDR2 SYDVKM. CDR3: CASSLNGTEAFF. CDR3 sequence (DNA): TGTGCCAGCAGTTTGAATGGTACTGAAGCTTTCTTT.

This clonotype was detected many times. The CDR3 DNA follows: TGTGCCAGCAGTAGCCGGGACAGGACTTCACCCCTCCACTTT. Translation: CASSSRDRTSPLHF. The V call is TRBV27, the J call TRBJ1-6; 8 positions match TRBD1. CDR1 and CDR2 from the germline V gene are MNHEY and SMNVEV (reference sequence). CDR3 length equals 14 residues. The J segment lost 9 bases and the V segment lost 5 bases, leaving 6 bases of the junction unmatched.

Regarding this clonotype: The junction differs from germline at one of its ends, possibly a read error. This chain uses TRBV5-1 with TRBJ2-7, with 12 bases matching TRBD2. Germline V gives CDR1 SGHRS, CDR2 YFSETQ. This CDR3 region has 14 residues. This chain's CDR3 is CARSLAGGGYEQYF. In DNA, the CDR3 is TGCGCCAGGAGCCTAGCGGGAGGGGGATACGAGCAGTATTTC. Supplemented by reference TRBV5-1 and TRBJ2-7, the full variable domain reads KAGVTQTPRYLIKTRGQQVTLSCSPISGHRSVSWYQQTPGQGLQFLFEYFSETQRNKGNFPGRFSGRQFSNSRSEMNVSTLELGDSALYLCARSLAGGGYEQYFGPGTRLTVT.

The chain is built from TRBV11-2 and TRBJ2-5; 10 nucleotides agree with TRBD2. CDR3 length: 18 residues. Germline CDR1 SGHAT, CDR2 FQNNGV. The CDR3 loop reads CARSLHPGLAAYQETQYF. The DNA of the CDR3 is TGTGCTCGCAGCTTACATCCTGGACTAGCGGCGTACCAAGAGACCCAGTACTTC. Supplemented by reference TRBV11-2 and TRBJ2-5, the full variable domain reads EAGVAQSPRYKIIEKRQSVAFWCNPISGHATLYWYQQILGQGPKLLIQFQNNGVVDDSQLPKDRFSAERLKGVDSTLKIQPAKLEDSAVYLCARSLHPGLAAYQETQYFGPGTRLLVL.

This clonotype was observed at least ten times. The rearrangement joins TRBV5-1 to TRBJ2-7, with D unresolved. This CDR3 is 15 amino acids long. Trimming took 0 bases from V and 2 from J, leaving 12 bases between them. Germline CDR1 reads SGHRS; CDR2 reads YFSETQ. CDR3 loop: CASSLVWGATYEQYF. The CDR3 DNA sequence: TGCGCCAGCAGCTTGGTTTGGGGTGCCACCTACGAGCAGTACTTC.